This T cell receptor beta chain was sequenced for a study of radiotherapy plus CTLA-4 blockade in lung cancer. Germline V lookup: CDR1 GTSNPN, CDR2 SVGIG (reference sequence). This CDR3 comprises 13 residues. Trimming cost V 4 bases and J 4 bases; bases outside gene matches: 3. The table came from immunoSEQ multiplex PCR; TCRdb's copy has only in-frame clones and leaves some out. The repertoire consists of more than 75,000 clones, with approximately 86% occurring once and the leading ten covering roughly 0.95%. The TCR originated in a human donor with non-small cell lung cancer who had stable disease on radiotherapy plus ipilimumab. The sequences come from peripheral blood, collected from a patient treated with radiotherapy plus ipilimumab. This chain joins TRBV30 and TRBJ2-3, with 9 bases fitting TRBD2. The CDR3 spells CAWTQREADTQYF. CDR3 DNA sequence: TGTGCCTGGACCCAGCGGGAGGCAGATACGCAGTATTTT. Full variable domain (rest looked up from reference TRBV30 and TRBJ2-3): SQTIHQWPATLVQPVGSPLSLECTVEGTSNPNLYWYRQAAGRGLQLLFYSVGIGQISSEVPQNLSASRPQDRQFILSSKKLLLSDSGFYLCAWTQREADTQYFGPGTRLTVL.